The next 11 T cell receptor beta chains were all read from a single sample in a study of cytomegalovirus exposure and HLA in healthy donors. Here immunoSEQ multiplex PCR was the method, and the copy in TCRdb shows in-frame clones only, minus some. The sample consists of about 240,000 clones, about 87% of them appearing once. Sequenced: PBMCs. These receptors were collected from a young man in good health and CMV-seronegative.

Only a few counts were recorded for this clone. The chain uses TRBV7-3 and TRBJ2-5, with 12 positions matching TRBD2. Germline CDR1 is SGHTA and CDR2 is FQGTGA. The junction had 5 bases not matched to a gene; V was cut back by 4 bases and J by 2 bases. The CDR3 extends over 16 amino acids. CDR3 residues: CASSWKLAGGQETQYF. The CDR3 DNA reads as TGTGCCAGCAGCTGGAAACTAGCGGGAGGACAAGAGACCCAGTACTTC.

V gene TRBV4-1 combines with J gene TRBJ2-7; 11 bases line up with TRBD2. The CDR3 spans 16 residues. Germline lookup yields CDR1 MGHRA and CDR2 YSYEKL. V shed 1 base and J 0 bases; nucleotides not matched to a gene: 2. CDR3 in DNA: TGCGCCAGCAGCCAAGGACTAGCGGGACTCTCCTACGAGCAGTACTTC. This encodes CASSQGLAGLSYEQYF.

The chain couples TRBV4-2 to TRBJ1-3, with unresolved D. This CDR3 is 14 amino acids long. The germline V and J ends were trimmed by 4 bases and 4 bases, with 11 bases remaining between them. CDR1 is LGHNA, CDR2 YNFKEQ, per germline. The CDR3 bases are TGTGCCAGCAGCCGCAAATCGGGGGGAAACACCATATATTTT. Translation gives CASSRKSGGNTIYF.

The chain recombines TRBV10-3 with TRBJ2-3, with TRBD2 as a possible D gene (6 bases). The V end lost 8 bases, the J end lost 6 bases, and 18 bases lay between the germline ends. Germline V gives CDR1 ENHRY, CDR2 SYGVKD. The CDR3 runs 14 residues. CDR3 in DNA: TGTGCCATCCGGGACTCTCAAACTTCGGATACGCAGTATTTT. Translating gives CAIRDSQTSDTQYF.

The chain combines TRBV28 with TRBJ1-2, with TRBD1 matching 10 bases. The CDR3 length is 16 residues. Germline V gene sequence: CDR1 MDHEN, CDR2 SYDVKM. J gave up 4 bases and V 8 bases, and 13 bases lay outside the gene matches. CDR3 sequence: CASSSPGGDRGYGYTF. CDR3 sequence (DNA): TGTGCCAGCTCCTCCCCAGGGGGGGACAGGGGCTATGGCTACACCTTC.

This clone was observed a few times. This chain uses TRBV29-1 with TRBJ1-2; no reliable D call. Trimming stripped 6 bases from V and 4 bases from J, with 15 bases between. Per germline, CDR1 SQVTM and CDR2 ANQGSEA. This CDR3 spans 13 amino acids. The CDR3, as DNA: TGCAGCGTCGGTGAGGCCGAGGGCTATGGCTACACCTTC. It encodes CSVGEAEGYGYTF.

The sample holds a few counts of this clone. The chain links TRBV28 to TRBJ2-7; a weak D match, TRBD2 (5 bases). V was shortened by 5 bases and J by 2 bases, with 16 bases between the two germline ends. Germline CDR1 and CDR2: MDHEN and SYDVKM. The CDR3 length is 15 residues. This CDR3 is CASSTQTRATYEQYF. The CDR3, as DNA: TGTGCCAGCAGTACCCAAACTAGGGCCACCTACGAGCAGTACTTC.

This clone was counted many times. The rearrangement uses TRBV4-2 and TRBJ2-3; the match to TRBD2 covers 7 bases. Germline loops: CDR1 LGHNA, CDR2 YNFKEQ. V shed 0 bases, J shed 3 bases, and the junction held 6 bases outside the gene matches. CDR3 length equals 16 residues. The CDR3 sequence is CASSQDERDDTDTQYF. Here the CDR3 DNA reads TGTGCCAGCAGCCAAGATGAGCGGGATGATACAGATACGCAGTATTTT.

The chain links TRBV6-5 to TRBJ2-1; D is perhaps TRBD2 (5 bases). CDR1 and CDR2 (germline): MNHEY, SVGAGI. V was trimmed by 2 bases and J by 5 bases, leaving 16 bases between them. CDR3 size: 16 residues. CDR3 protein: CASSYGVSEPHNEQFF. As DNA, the CDR3 is TGTGCCAGCAGTTACGGAGTTAGCGAACCCCACAATGAGCAGTTCTTC.

This clone was counted between two and nine times. The rearrangement links TRBV5-1 to TRBJ1-1, with TRBD1 identical over 8 bases. Germline CDR1 is SGHRS and CDR2 is YFSETQ. J was trimmed by 6 bases and V by 2 bases; bases with no gene match: 6. CDR3 length: 14 amino acids. Here the CDR3 reads CASSLSGQVAEAFF. CDR3 bases: TGCGCCAGCAGCTTATCGGGACAGGTAGCTGAAGCTTTCTTT.

V usage is TRBV5-5 and J usage is TRBJ1-5; 9 bases agree with TRBD1. Germline V lookup: CDR1 SGHKS, CDR2 YYEKEE (reference sequence). The CDR3 runs 15 residues. V gave up 4 bases and J gave up 5 bases; unmatched junction bases: 7. CDR3 protein: CASSEPGQGYQPQHF. The CDR3 DNA reads TGTGCCAGCAGCGAACCGGGACAGGGCTATCAGCCCCAGCATTTT.